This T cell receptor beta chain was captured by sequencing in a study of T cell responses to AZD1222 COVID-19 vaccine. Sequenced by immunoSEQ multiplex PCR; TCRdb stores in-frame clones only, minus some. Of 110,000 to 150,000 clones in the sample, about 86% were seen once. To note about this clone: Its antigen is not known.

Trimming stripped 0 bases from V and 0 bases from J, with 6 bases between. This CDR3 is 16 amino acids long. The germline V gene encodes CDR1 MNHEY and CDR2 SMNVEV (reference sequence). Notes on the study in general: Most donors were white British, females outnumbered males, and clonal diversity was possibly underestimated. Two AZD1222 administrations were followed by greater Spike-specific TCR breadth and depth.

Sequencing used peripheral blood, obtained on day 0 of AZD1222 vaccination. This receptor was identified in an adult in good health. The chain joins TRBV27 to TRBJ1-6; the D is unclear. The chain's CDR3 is CASSLSESSYNSPLHF. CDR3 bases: TGTGCCAGCAGTTTATCCGAGAGCTCCTATAATTCACCCCTCCACTTT.